What follows are 20 T cell receptor beta chains derived from one specimen sequenced in a study of T cell responses to AZD1222 COVID-19 vaccine. Using immunoSEQ multiplex PCR, the repertoire was profiled, and TCRdb retains in-frame clones only, with some absent. Counted here are around 130,000 clones, 75% to 90% occurring once; the ten biggest clones make up 1.4% to 1.5%. Sample: peripheral blood, taken on day 0 of AZD1222 vaccination. The origin of the receptors is an adult in good health.

The chain combines TRBV6-5 with TRBJ1-1; a weak D match, TRBD1 (6 bases). The V gene lost 6 bases and the J gene lost 1 base, with 9 bases spanning the gap. The germline gives CDR1 MNHEY, CDR2 SVGAGI. The CDR3 runs 13 residues. CDR3 coding DNA: TGTGCCAGCAGCGGACAGCCGAACACTGAAGCTTTCTTT. Protein: CASSGQPNTEAFF.

CDR3 residues: CASSPGGNTEAFF. In nucleotides, the CDR3 is TGTGCCAGCAGCCCCGGCGGAAACACTGAAGCTTTCTTT. V gene TRBV11-3 combines with J gene TRBJ1-1; D is unresolved. The CDR3 is 13 residues long. Germline V lookup: CDR1 SGHNT, CDR2 YENEEA. The V end was cut by 5 bases, the J end by 2 bases, with 9 bases between.

The chain links TRBV28 to TRBJ1-2; D call uncertain. This CDR3 spans 10 amino acids. The V end was cut by 10 bases, the J end by 8 bases, with 11 bases between. CDR1 is MDHEN and CDR2 is SYDVKM in the germline V gene. The CDR3 nucleotides read TGTGCCACCACCCGGGTAGGCTACACCTTC. The encoded protein is CATTRVGYTF.

The CDR3 DNA reads as TGTGCCAGCTCACCCCAACAGGGACCCTCCTACGAGCAGTACTTC. Its protein product is CASSPQQGPSYEQYF. The V call is TRBV18, the J call TRBJ2-7; D may be TRBD1 (6 bases). V lost 3 bases and J 0 bases, leaving 12 bases between the germline ends. The length of the CDR3 is 15 residues. CDR1 and CDR2 from the germline V gene are KGHSH and LQKENI.

The chain recombines TRBV5-6 with TRBJ1-3, with 7 bases that match TRBD1. The CDR3 is made up of 18 amino acids. Per the germline V gene, CDR1 is SGHDT and CDR2 is YYEEEE. V gave up 4 bases and J gave up 4 bases; unmatched junction bases: 17. This CDR3 reads CASSTYRYDRAEGNTIYF. In DNA, the CDR3 is TGTGCCAGCAGCACATACCGATACGACAGGGCGGAAGGAAACACCATATATTTT. Variable domain in full (rest from reference TRBV5-6 and TRBJ1-3): DAGVTQSPTHLIKTRGQQVTLRCSPKSGHDTVSWYQQALGQGPQFIFQYYEEEERQRGNFPDRFSGHQFPNYSSELNVNALLLGDSALYLCASSTYRYDRAEGNTIYFGEGSWLTVV.

The rearrangement links TRBV6-5 to TRBJ1-4; 7 bases map to TRBD1. Germline V lookup: CDR1 MNHEY, CDR2 SVGAGI. CDR3 length equals 15 residues. Trimming removed 8 bases from V and 7 bases from J; junction bases left unmatched: 13. The CDR3 DNA is TGTGCCAGCGCCCCTGCAGGGGGGGCGCGTGAAAAACTGTTTTTT. Amino acids: CASAPAGGAREKLFF.

The chain recombines TRBV4-1 with TRBJ2-5, with 7 bases matching TRBD1. Germline V gene sequence: CDR1 MGHRA, CDR2 YSYEKL. V shed 1 base and J 2 bases; nucleotides not matched to a gene: 4. The CDR3 loop spans 15 amino acids. CDR3 nucleotide sequence: TGCGCCAGCAGCCAAGTTCAGGGGGAACAAGAGACCCAGTACTTC. This translates into CASSQVQGEQETQYF.

This clone was seen a handful of times. V and J are TRBV9 and TRBJ2-7, with TRBD2 matching 9 bases. This CDR3 spans 17 amino acids. The germline V gene has CDR1 SGDLS and CDR2 YYNGEE. V dropped 4 bases and J dropped 7; count of bases not matched to a gene: 18. The CDR3 sequence: CASSPRELAGFIWEQYF. As DNA, the CDR3 is TGTGCCAGCAGCCCGCGGGAACTAGCGGGTTTTATCTGGGAGCAGTACTTC.

The chain uses TRBV18 and TRBJ2-6; D is unclear. The CDR3 extends over 16 amino acids. Germline V CDR1 and CDR2: KGHSH, LQKENI. V dropped 3 bases and J dropped 1 base, with 10 bases sitting between them. The DNA of the CDR3 is TGTGCCAGCTCACCCACCCTTACATCTGGGGCCAACGTCCTGACTTTC. Its protein is CASSPTLTSGANVLTF.

The rearrangement links TRBV4-3 to TRBJ2-4; 7 positions match TRBD2. The CDR3 length is 16 residues. Germline trimming cut 4 bases from V and 1 base from J; bases unmatched to any gene: 7. Germline-derived CDR1 and CDR2 are LGHNA and YSLEER. CDR3 bases: TGCGCCAGCAGCCGCCATTTGGGGGGGGCCAAAAACATTCAGTACTTC. This encodes CASSRHLGGAKNIQYF.

The chain has TRBV10-3 and TRBJ1-2; tentative D call: TRBD1 (5 bases). Looked up from germline, CDR1 is ENHRY and CDR2 is SYGVKD. The length of the CDR3 is 15 residues. Trimming removed 0 bases at V and 7 bases at J, with 15 bases between. CDR3 residues: CAISESTGQGLGYTF. The CDR3 coding sequence is TGTGCCATCAGTGAGTCGACGGGGCAGGGTCTTGGCTACACCTTC.

The chain uses TRBV9 and TRBJ2-1; the match to TRBD1 covers 9 bases. Germline lookup yields CDR1 SGDLS and CDR2 YYNGEE. V was clipped by 1 base and J by 6 bases; unmatched bases: 5. This CDR3 has 15 residues. The chain's CDR3 is CASSVWDRVGNEQFF. CDR3 DNA sequence: TGTGCCAGCAGCGTATGGGACAGGGTAGGCAATGAGCAGTTCTTC.

The V call is TRBV4-1, the J call TRBJ2-5; no definite D call. V gave up 1 base and J gave up 2 bases, with 8 bases separating them. Per the germline V gene, CDR1 is MGHRA and CDR2 is YSYEKL. The CDR3 covers 14 residues. Here the CDR3 DNA reads TGCGCCAGCAGCCAAGGGAACCGACAAGAGACCCAGTACTTC. Its protein is CASSQGNRQETQYF.

V is TRBV6-1 and J is TRBJ2-7, with TRBD1 matching 9 bases. Germline V gene data show CDR1 as MNHNS and CDR2 as SASEGT. V dropped 2 bases and J dropped 4; count of bases not matched to a gene: 3. The CDR3 sequence is 14 residues long. The CDR3 DNA reads as TGTGCCAGCAGTGAAACAGGGGGCGTATACGAGCAGTACTTC. Its protein product is CASSETGGVYEQYF.

This sequence joins TRBV4-1 and TRBJ2-2; tentative D call: TRBD2 (6 bases). The V gene's germline CDR1 is MGHRA and CDR2 YSYEKL. The length of the CDR3 is 17 residues. Trimming took off 5 bases at V and 4 bases at J, with 20 bases between the two ends. CDR3 nucleotides: TGCGCCAGCAGCTCCCCCCCCAGACAGCGGGTCACCGGGGAGCTGTTTTTT. This codes for CASSSPPRQRVTGELFF.

The chain joins TRBV3-1 (or the pseudogene TRBV3-2) to TRBJ2-3; TRBD2 matches 13 bases. The trim removed 4 bases at V and 4 bases at J, leaving 11 bases unmatched. CDR3 length: 18 residues. CDR1 and CDR2 (germline): LGHDT, YNNKEL (reference sequence). CDR3 nucleotide sequence: TGTGCCAGCAGCCCGACTAGACTAGCGGGGGGTAGGGCAGATACGCAGTATTTT. This sequence encodes CASSPTRLAGGRADTQYF.

The chain carries TRBV5-4 and TRBJ2-1; TRBD1 matches at 12 bases. The ends lost 0 bases at V and 8 bases at J; junction bases unmatched: 6. The CDR3 totals 16 residues. Germline loops: CDR1 SGHNT, CDR2 YYREEE (reference sequence). The chain's CDR3 is CASSLGGTGGFDEQFF. The DNA of the CDR3 is TGTGCCAGCAGCTTGGGCGGGACAGGGGGCTTCGATGAGCAGTTCTTC.

V gene TRBV28 combines with J gene TRBJ2-3, with D maybe TRBD2 (5 bases). Germline V lookup: CDR1 MDHEN, CDR2 SYDVKM. The CDR3 has 16 residues. V lost 3 bases and J lost 0, with 13 bases in between. The CDR3 DNA is TGTGCCAGCAGTTTCTTGTCGGGGTCTAGCACAGATACGCAGTATTTT. Encoded protein: CASSFLSGSSTDTQYF.

J is TRBJ1-2 and V is TRBV10-3; no definite D call. The CDR3 loop spans 12 amino acids. V gave up 2 bases and J gave up 8 bases, with 9 bases separating them. Germline V gene data show CDR1 as ENHRY and CDR2 as SYGVKD. The CDR3 DNA sequence: TGTGCCATCAGTGAGCCGAGAGAGGGCTACACCTTC. This translates into CAISEPREGYTF.

V usage is TRBV15 and J usage is TRBJ1-3; TRBD1 might be the D (6 bases). This CDR3 contains 13 residues. Germline V lookup: CDR1 LNHNV, CDR2 YYDKDF (reference sequence). The V gene lost 0 bases and the J gene lost 16 bases, with 16 bases spanning the gap. The CDR3 is CATSRELVGTPYF. The CDR3 coding sequence is TGTGCCACCAGCAGAGAACTGGTAGGGACACCTTATTTT.